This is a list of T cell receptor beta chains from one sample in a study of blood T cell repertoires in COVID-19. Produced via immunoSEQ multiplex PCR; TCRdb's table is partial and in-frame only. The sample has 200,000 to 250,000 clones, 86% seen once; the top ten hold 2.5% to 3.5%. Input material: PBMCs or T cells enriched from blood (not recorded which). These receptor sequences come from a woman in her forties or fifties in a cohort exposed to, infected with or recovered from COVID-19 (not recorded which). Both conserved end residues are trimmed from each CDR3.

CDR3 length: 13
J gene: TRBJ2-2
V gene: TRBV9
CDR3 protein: ASSVAGSNTGELF

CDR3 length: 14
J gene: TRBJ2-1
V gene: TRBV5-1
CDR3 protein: ASSLTLAGGPNEQF

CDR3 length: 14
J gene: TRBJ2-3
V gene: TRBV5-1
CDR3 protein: ASSRRLAGGTDTQY

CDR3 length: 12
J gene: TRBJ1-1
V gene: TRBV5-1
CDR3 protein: ASSFDGSATEAF

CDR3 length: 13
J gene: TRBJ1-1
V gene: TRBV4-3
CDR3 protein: ASSQVIGANTEAF

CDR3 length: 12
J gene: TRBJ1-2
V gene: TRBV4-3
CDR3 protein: ASSQDRGRSGYT

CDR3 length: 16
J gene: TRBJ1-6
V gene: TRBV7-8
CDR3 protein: ASSFLDTRQGPNSPLH

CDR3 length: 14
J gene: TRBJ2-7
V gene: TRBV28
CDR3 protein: ASSQTPGQEAYEQY

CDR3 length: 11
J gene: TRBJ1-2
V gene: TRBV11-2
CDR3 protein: ASSPGQGYGYT

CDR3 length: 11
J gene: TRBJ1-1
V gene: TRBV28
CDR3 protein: ASREQAAPEAF

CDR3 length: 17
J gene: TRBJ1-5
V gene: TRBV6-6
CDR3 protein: ASSSRTGAGGPGNQPQH

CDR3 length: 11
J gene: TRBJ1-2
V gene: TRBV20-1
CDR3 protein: SASPGVMYGYT

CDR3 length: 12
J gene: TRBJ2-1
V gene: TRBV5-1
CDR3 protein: ASSARDSYNEQF

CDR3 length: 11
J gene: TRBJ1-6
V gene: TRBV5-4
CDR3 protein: ASSPSGNSPLH

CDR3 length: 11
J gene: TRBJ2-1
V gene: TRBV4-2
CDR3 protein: ASSQDDFREQF

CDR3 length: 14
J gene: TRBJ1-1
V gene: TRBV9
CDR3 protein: ASSGGGDGINTEAF

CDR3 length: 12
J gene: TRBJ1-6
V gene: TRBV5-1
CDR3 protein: ASSLQQGGSPLH

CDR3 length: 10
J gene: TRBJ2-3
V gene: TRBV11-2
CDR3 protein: ASSFNTDTQY

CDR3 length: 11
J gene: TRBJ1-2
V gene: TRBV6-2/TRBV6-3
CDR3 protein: ASSYRTGNGYT

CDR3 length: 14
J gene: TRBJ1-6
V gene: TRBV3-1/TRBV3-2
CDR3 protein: ASSPQVRGFGSPLH

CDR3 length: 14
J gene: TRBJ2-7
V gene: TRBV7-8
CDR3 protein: ASSSERTGGPYEQY

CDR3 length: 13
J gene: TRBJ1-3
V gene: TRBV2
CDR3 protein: ASITDRTMGNTIY

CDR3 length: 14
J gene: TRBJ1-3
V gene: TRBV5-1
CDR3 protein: ASSQTRQFSGNTIY

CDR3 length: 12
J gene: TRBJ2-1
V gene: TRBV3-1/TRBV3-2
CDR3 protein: ASSPLSSRNEQF

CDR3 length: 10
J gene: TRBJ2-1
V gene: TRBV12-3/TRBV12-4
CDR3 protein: ASSLLYNEQF

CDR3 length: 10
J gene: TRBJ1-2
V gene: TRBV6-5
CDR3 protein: ASGRTGYGYT

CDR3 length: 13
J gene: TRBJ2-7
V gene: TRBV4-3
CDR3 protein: ASSQGTSGRYEQY

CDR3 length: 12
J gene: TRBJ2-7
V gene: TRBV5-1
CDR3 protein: ASSRRGATYEQY

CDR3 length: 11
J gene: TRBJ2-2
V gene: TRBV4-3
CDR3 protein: ASSQARGGELF

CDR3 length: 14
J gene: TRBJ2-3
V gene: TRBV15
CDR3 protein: ATSRDQTYATDTQY

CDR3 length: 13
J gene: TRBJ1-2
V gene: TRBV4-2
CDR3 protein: ASSQTQGGNYGYT

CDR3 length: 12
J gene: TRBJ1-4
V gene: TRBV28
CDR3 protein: ASNLQGAREKLF

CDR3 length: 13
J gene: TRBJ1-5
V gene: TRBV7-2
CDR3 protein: ASSPPGGAYQPQH

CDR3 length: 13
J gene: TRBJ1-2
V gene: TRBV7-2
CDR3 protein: ASSLARGTGGGYT

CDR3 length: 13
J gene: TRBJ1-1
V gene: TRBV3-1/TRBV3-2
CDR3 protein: ASSQRGDSNTEAF

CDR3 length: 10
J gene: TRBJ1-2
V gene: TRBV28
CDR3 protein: ASSQTGYGYT

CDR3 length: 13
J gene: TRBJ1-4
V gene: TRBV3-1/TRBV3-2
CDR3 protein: ASSRGTGVNEKLF